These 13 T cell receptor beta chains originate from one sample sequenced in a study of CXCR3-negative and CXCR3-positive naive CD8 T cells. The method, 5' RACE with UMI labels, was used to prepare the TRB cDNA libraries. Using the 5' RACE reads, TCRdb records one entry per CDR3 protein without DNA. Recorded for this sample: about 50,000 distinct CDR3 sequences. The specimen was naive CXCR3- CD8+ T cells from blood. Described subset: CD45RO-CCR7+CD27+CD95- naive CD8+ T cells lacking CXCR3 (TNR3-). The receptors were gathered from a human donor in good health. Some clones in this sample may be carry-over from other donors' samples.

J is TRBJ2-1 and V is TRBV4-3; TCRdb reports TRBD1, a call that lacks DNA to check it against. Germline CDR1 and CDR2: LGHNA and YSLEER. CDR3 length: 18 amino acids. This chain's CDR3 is CASSQEPKGGGDYNEQFF.

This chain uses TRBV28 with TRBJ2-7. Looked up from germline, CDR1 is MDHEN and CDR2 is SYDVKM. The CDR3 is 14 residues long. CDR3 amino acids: CASSVRATSYEQYF.

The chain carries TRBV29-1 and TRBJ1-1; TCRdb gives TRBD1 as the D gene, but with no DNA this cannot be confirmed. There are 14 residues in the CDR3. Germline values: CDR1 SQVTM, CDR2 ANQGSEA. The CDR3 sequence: CSVAPGQGGTEAFF.

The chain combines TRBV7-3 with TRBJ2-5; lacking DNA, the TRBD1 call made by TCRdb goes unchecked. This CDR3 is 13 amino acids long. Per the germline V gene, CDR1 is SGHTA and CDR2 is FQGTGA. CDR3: CASSLWGSETQYF.

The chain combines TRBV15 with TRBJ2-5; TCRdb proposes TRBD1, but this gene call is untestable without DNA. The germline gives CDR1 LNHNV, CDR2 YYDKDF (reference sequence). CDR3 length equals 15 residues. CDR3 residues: CATSRVTQGEETQYF.

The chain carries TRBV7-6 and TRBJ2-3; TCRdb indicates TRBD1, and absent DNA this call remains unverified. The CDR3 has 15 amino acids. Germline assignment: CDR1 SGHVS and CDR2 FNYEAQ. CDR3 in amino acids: CASSPPPQPTDTQYF. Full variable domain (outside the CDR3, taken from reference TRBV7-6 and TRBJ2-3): GAGVSQSPRYKVTKRGQDVALRCDPISGHVSLYWYRQALGQGPEFLTYFNYEAQQDKSGLPNDRFSAERPEGSISTLTIQRTEQRDSAMYRCASSPPPQPTDTQYFGPGTRLTVL.

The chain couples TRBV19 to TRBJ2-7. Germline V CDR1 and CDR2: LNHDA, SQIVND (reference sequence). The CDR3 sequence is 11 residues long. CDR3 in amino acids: CASGDLLEQYF.

CDR3 amino acids: CTSSYSSGRGYNEQFF. This sequence joins TRBV6-2 or TRBV6-3 and TRBJ2-1; TCRdb returns TRBD1, unconfirmable since there is no DNA. The V gene's germline CDR1 is MNHEY and CDR2 SVGEGT. CDR3 length: 16 amino acids.

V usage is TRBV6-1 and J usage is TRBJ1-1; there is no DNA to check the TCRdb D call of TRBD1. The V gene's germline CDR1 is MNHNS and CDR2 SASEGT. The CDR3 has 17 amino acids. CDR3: CASSVPTGWVVNTEAFF.

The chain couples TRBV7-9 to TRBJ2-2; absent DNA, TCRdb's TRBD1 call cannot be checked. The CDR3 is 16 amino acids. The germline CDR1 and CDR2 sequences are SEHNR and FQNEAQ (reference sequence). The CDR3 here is CASSTPIQGITGELFF.

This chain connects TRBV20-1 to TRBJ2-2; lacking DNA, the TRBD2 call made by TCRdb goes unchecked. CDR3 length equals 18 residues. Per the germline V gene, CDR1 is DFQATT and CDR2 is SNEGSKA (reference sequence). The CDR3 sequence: CSARDLVLAGGPSGELFF.

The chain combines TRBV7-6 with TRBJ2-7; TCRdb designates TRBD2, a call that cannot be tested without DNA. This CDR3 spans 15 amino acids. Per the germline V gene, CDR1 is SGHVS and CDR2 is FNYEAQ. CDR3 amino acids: CASSYGGGPPVEQYF.

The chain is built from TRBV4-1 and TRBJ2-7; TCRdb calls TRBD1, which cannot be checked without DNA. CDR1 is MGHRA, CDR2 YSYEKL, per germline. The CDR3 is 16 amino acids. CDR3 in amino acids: CASSNRGTGGPYEQYF.